The source of this T cell receptor (beta chain) is a study of T and B cells in COVID-19 patients (TCRdb year 2020). A note on the overall study: In this study, adaptive immunity was profiled in COVID-19 patients who either had active infection or had recovered, using TRB and IGH repertoire sequencing of peripheral blood. The recovered cohort included some 18 patients who contributed 20 or so samples, and most of those patients had mild to moderate COVID-19 that was managed on an outpatient basis. A median age of roughly 31 years was recorded in the recovered cohort versus 60 to 85 years in the active-infection cohort. Of the roughly 18 patients in the active-infection cohort, 12 to 13 were critically ill and needed mechanical ventilation or ECMO. In the active-infection cohort, 18 of 20 patients had comorbidities linked to unfavorable COVID-19 outcome. Over 7.5 million TCR sequences were analysed from a TCR and BCR sequence repository that comprised 35 to 40 patients and 60 to 80 time points. A couple of patients were in both the active and recovered cohorts because samples existed from active disease and from after recovery. An age-matched reference group of over 35 healthy donors negative for COVID-19 antibodies served as the comparison for repertoire analyses. As many as 9 follow-up blood samples were taken per patient, and some of the samples covered different disease stages within the same individual.

Instrument used: Illumina MiSeq. Multiplex PCR with BIOMED2 TRB-A/B primer pools was used to amplify the TRB rearrangements. Two consecutive PCRs added Illumina-compatible adapters and 7-nucleotide sample barcodes to the amplicons. All library PCRs used Phusion HS II polymerase. Amplicons were purified from gel with the NucleoSpin Gel and PCR Clean-up kit, quantified on Qubit, and pooled at 3 to 5 nM. The quality of the amplicon pool was checked on an Agilent 2100 Bioanalyzer prior to Illumina next-generation sequencing. Per the authors' processing: Annotation of TRB rearrangements was performed with MiXCR 3.0.8 using the default MiXCR reference library. Non-productive reads and sequences with fewer than 2 reads were excluded, and each unique CDR3 nucleotide sequence counted as one clone. R 3.5.1 was used to calculate clonality, diversity, richness and V-J gene usage. GLIPH2 was used for TCR clustering by CDR3 similarity, and generation probabilities were calculated by OLGA. Only GLIPH2 clusters with at least four unique TCR clonotypes present in at least three individuals were retained. TCRdb cleaned the public reads at Q25 with fastp, built clones with MiXCR and kept in-frame beta chains. Rows are combined by CDR3 protein, so each entry shows the most common genes and DNA. The V and J calls were determined by TCRdb, not by the authors. For this sample the table gives about 27,000 distinct CDR3 sequences, of which approximately 29% were detected only once. Of the sample, around 1.6% is held by the ten largest clones.

TRB repertoires were amplified from 250-500 ng of genomic DNA extracted from blood. The study at large found these results: The recovered cohort had roughly 2,300 exclusive TCR clusters, including over 30 low-pGen clusters. Blood samples from mildly ill patients during symptoms and early samples from severe cases were scarce. The reported TCR clusters were stated to require prospective validation before clinical use. The cohort was considered too small for HLA contributions to COVID-19 susceptibility or severity to be assessed. TRB repertoires were found to be highly clonal in active COVID-19, whereas diversity and richness at recovery were found to rise above healthy donor levels. Specific T cell subsets (CD4+/Treg/CD8+) and sorted SARS-CoV-2-responsive or tetramer+ T cells had not yet been sequenced, and these experiments were ongoing. Strongly skewed TRBV/TRBJ gene usage was reported in patients with COVID-19.

The junction carries 13 bases between V and J, which are trimmed by 7 bases and 3 bases respectively. From its cysteine to its phenylalanine, the CDR3 spans 14 amino acids. Only the CDR3 DNA stays, 42 bases, in frame from base 1. CDR1 and CDR2 (SGHNT, YYREEE) derive from the germline V gene (reference sequence). Notes on this clonotype: Its antigen is unknown. This may stem from a read error, because a much larger clone lies one nucleotide away.

Here the chain combines TRBV5-4 and TRBJ2-2; the D gene lacks a confident call. The TCR comes from a human donor who had recovered from COVID-19. Sequences were obtained from blood. The CDR3 protein sequence reads: CASHPAGDTGELFF. Here is the DNA: TGTGCCAGCCACCCCGCCGGCGACACCGGGGAGCTGTTTTTT.